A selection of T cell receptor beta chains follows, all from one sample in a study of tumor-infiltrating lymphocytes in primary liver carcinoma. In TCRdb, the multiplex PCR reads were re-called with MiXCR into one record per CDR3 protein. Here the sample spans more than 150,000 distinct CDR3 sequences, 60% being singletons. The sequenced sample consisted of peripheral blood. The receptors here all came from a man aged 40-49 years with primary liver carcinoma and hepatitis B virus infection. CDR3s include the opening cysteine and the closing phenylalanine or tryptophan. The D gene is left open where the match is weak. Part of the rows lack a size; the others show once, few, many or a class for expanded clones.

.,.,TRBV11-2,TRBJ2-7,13,TGTGTCAGCAGCTTATCTGATTACAATGAGCAGTACTTC,CVSSLSDYNEQYF
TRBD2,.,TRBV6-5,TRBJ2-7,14,TGTGCCAGCAGTTTGGGCGGGAGGCCGAGCGAGCAGTACTTC,CASSLGGRPSEQYF
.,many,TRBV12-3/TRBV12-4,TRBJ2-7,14,TGTGCCAGCAGTTTAGGGCCACGTTCCTACGAGCAGTACTTC,CASSLGPRSYEQYF
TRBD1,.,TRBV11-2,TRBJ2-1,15,TGTACCAGCAGCTTCGACGACAGGGATTTCAATGAGCAGTTCTTC,CTSSFDDRDFNEQFF
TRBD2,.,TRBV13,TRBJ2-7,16,TGTGCCAGCAGCCCCCCCCAACTAGCGGGAGCTTACGAGCAGTACTTC,CASSPPQLAGAYEQYF
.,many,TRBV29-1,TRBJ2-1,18,TGCAGCGTTGAAGGGGGGGGTTGGGCAGGGGGCCGTTCCAATGAGCAGTTCTTC,CSVEGGGWAGGRSNEQFF
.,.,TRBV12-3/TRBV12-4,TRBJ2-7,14,TGTGCCAGCAGTGCCGGACTGCAATCCTACGAGCAGTACTTC,CASSAGLQSYEQYF
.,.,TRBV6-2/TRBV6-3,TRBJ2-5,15,TGTGCCAGCAGTTACTCTACCAGCGGGTCAGAGACCCAGTACTTC,CASSYSTSGSETQYF
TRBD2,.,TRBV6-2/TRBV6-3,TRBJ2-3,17,TGTGCCAGCGGTTACTCCAAACTAGCGGGAGGCACAGATACGCAGTATTTT,CASGYSKLAGGTDTQYF
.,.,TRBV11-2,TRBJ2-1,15,TGTGCCAGCAGCTTACTCCTACTGTCATACAATGAGCGGTTCTTC,CASSLLLLSYNERFF
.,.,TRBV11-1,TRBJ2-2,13,TGTGCCAGCAGCCGGGACTTATACGGGGAGCAGCTTTTT,CASSRDLYGEQLF
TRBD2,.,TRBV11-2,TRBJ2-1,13,TGTGACAGCAGTCCCGGGACTAGCCTAGGGCAGTTCTTC,CDSSPGTSLGQFF
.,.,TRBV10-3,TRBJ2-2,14,TGTGCCGCCGAGACGGGAGAGCACACCGGGGAGCTGTTTTTT,CAAETGEHTGELFF
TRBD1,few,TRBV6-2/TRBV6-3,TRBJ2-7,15,TGTGCCAGCAGTCTTACAGGGGGCGTATCCTTCGAGCAGTACTTC,CASSLTGGVSFEQYF
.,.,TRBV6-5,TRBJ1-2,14,TGTGCCAGCAGTAGCCCTCGGTCGAGTTCTGGCTACATCTTC,CASSSPRSSSGYIF
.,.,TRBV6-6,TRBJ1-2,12,TGTGCCAGCAGGCCAGGGGCTGGAGGCTACACCTTC,CASRPGAGGYTF
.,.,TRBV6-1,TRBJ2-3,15,TGTGCCAACAGTGACCGACAGGAAGTCACAGATACGCAGTATTTT,CANSDRQEVTDTQYF
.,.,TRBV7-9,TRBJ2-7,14,TGTGCCAGCAGCCATCCTGAGGGGGGTCACGAGCAGTACTTC,CASSHPEGGHEQYF
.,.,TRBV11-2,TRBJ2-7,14,TGTGCCAGCAGTGAAGGTTGGAAGACCTACGAGCAGTACTTC,CASSEGWKTYEQYF
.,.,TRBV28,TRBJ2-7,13,TGTGCCGGCAGTCTGGGGACGGCGGGAGAGCAGTACTTC,CAGSLGTAGEQYF
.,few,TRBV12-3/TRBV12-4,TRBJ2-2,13,TGTGCCAGCAGGGAGCGGAACACCGGGGAGCTGTTTTTT,CASRERNTGELFF
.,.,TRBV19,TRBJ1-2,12,TGTGCCAGTAGTGACAGTGGCTATGGCTACACCTTC,CASSDSGYGYTF
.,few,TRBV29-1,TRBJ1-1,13,TGCAGCGTTGAGTCCAGGCCGAACACTGAAGCTTTCTTT,CSVESRPNTEAFF
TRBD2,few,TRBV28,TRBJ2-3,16,TGTGCCAGCAGTTTAGGCCGGCGGGAGAGTACAGATACGCAGTATTTT,CASSLGRRESTDTQYF
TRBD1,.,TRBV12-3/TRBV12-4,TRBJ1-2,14,TGTGCCAGCAGTTTTTTCGGACAGGTAGGAGGCTACACCTTC,CASSFFGQVGGYTF
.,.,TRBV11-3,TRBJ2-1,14,TGTGCCAGCAACTCTAGTGGGAACGTAAGGGGGCAGTTCTTC,CASNSSGNVRGQFF
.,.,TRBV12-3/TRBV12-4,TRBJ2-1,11,TGTGCCGGCAGTCTAGCCGTTGAGCAGTTCTTC,CAGSLAVEQFF
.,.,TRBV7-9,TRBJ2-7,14,TGTGCCAGCAGCTTGGGGTTCTCCCCCTACGAGCAGTACTTC,CASSLGFSPYEQYF
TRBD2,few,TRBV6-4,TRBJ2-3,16,TGTGCCAGCAGTGATGGACTAGCGGGAGGAAGAGATACGCAGTATTTT,CASSDGLAGGRDTQYF
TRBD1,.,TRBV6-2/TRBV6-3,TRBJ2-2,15,TGTGCCAGCAGGACAGGGGGCGAAGACACCGTGGAGCTGGTTTTT,CASRTGGEDTVELVF
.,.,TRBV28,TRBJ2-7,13,TGTGCCAGCCGGGACGGTAATGCCTACGAGCAGTACTTC,CASRDGNAYEQYF
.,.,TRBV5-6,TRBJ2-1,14,TGTGCCAGCAGCTTGGGACCAATCTACAATGAGCAGTTCTTC,CASSLGPIYNEQFF
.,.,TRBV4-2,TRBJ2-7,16,TGTGCCAGCAGCCAAGAGGTAACTAGCTACCACTACGAGCAGTACTTC,CASSQEVTSYHYEQYF
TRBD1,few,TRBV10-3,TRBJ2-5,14,TGTGCCATCAGTGGCGACAGGGCCGGAGAGACCCAGTACTTC,CAISGDRAGETQYF
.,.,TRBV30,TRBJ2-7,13,TGTGCCTGGAGTAGGGAGGACTCCTACGAGCAGTACTTC,CAWSREDSYEQYF
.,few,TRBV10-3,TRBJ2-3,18,TGTGCCATCAGTGAGCTGCCCGAGGAAGGAGGTCCAGGAGATACGCAGTATTTT,CAISELPEEGGPGDTQYF
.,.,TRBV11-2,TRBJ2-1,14,TGTGACAGCAGCGACAACATGCGGAGGAATGAGCAGTTCTTC,CDSSDNMRRNEQFF
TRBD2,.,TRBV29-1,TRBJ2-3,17,TGCAGCGTTCAAGGACTAGTCGCTCCCTCAAACACAGATACGCAGTATTTT,CSVQGLVAPSNTDTQYF
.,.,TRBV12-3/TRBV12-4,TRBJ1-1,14,TGTGCCAGCCAGGGAGGCACCCGGGGGACTGAAGCTTTCTTT,CASQGGTRGTEAFF
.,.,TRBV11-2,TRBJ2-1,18,TGTACCAGCAGCTTTCTATTGGCTCCCGCGGGCTCCTACAATGAGCAGTTCTTC,CTSSFLLAPAGSYNEQFF
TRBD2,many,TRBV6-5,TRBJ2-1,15,TGTGCCAGCAGCCCCGGCACTAGCGGATACAATGAGCAGTTCTTC,CASSPGTSGYNEQFF
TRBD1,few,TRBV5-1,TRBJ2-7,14,TGCGCCAGCAGCTGGAACCGGGACAGTCTTGAGCAGTACTTC,CASSWNRDSLEQYF
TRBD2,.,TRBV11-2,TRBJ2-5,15,TGTGCCAGCAGACACGGCGTGGGAGCGGGGGAGACCCACTACTTC,CASRHGVGAGETHYF
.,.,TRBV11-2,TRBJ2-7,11,TGTGCCAGTTGGAACTTCGACGAGCAGTACTTC,CASWNFDEQYF
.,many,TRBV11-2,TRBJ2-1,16,TGTGCCAGCAGCCACCCCACGGGTGCCCTCTACAATGAGCAGTTCTTC,CASSHPTGALYNEQFF
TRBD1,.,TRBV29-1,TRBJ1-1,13,TGCGGCGGCTCCTGGACAGGGGTTACTGAAGCTTTCTTT,CGGSWTGVTEAFF